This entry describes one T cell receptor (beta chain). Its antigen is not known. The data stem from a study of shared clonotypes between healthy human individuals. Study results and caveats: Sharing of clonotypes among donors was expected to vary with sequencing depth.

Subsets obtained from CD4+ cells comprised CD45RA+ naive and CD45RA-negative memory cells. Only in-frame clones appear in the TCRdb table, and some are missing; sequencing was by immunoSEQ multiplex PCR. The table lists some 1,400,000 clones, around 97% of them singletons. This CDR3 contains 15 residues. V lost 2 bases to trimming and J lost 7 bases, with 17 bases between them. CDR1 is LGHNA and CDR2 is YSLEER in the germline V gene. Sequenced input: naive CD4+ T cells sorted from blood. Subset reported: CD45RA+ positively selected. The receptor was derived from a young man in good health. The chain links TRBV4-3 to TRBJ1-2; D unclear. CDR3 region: CASSQPSSRVGGYTF. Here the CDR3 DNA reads TGCGCCAGCAGCCAACCTAGCTCCCGGGTGGGTGGCTACACCTTC.